These T cell receptor beta chains were read from a single sample in a study of T cells in localized non-small cell lung cancer. Some clones are missing from TCRdb's copy, which holds only in-frame ones; the method was immunoSEQ multiplex PCR. Among approximately 31,000 clones listed, roughly 80% were seen once. Sample: peripheral blood, taken before any cancer treatment. These receptors were taken from a male donor aged 60 or over with stage II squamous cell lung carcinoma. Each CDR3 is given with its conserved first and last residue. D genes are given only for firm matches.

V	J	D	DNA	CDR3
TRBV5-1	TRBJ2-2	TRBD2	TGCGCCAGCAGCGCGGCGGGGGGGCCCGGGGAGCTGTTTTTT	CASSAAGGPGELFF
TRBV2	TRBJ2-3	TRBD2	TGTGCCAGCAGCGAAATTAGCGGGGCGGGAGATACGCAGTATTTT	CASSEISGAGDTQYF
TRBV6-5	TRBJ1-1	-	TGTGCCAGCAGTTACTCGCCGGGCACTGAAGCTTTCTTT	CASSYSPGTEAFF
TRBV7-9	TRBJ2-1	TRBD2	TGTGCCAGCACCCCAGCCGGGACTAGCGGGAGTGGTGAGCAGTTCTTC	CASTPAGTSGSGEQFF
TRBV10-2	TRBJ2-1	-	TGCGCCAGCAAGTTAGGGGAAGGAAGACAGTTCTTC	CASKLGEGRQFF
TRBV2	TRBJ1-4	TRBD1	TGTGCCAGCAGTGAGTTGACAGGGACCGGTGAAAAACTGTTTTTT	CASSELTGTGEKLFF
TRBV5-6	TRBJ2-7	-	TGTGCCAGCAGCGGAACAGGGAACGAGCAGTACTTC	CASSGTGNEQYF
TRBV4-1	TRBJ1-2	-	TGCGCCAGCAGCCAAGATTCGGGGGTGGGGTATGGCTACACCTTC	CASSQDSGVGYGYTF
TRBV19	TRBJ1-2	-	TGTGCCAGTAGTCTTTCTGGGGGCTACTATGGCTACACCTTC	CASSLSGGYYGYTF
TRBV13	TRBJ2-7	-	TGTGCCAGCAGCTCAGGTCTGGGGACCTACGAGCAGTACTTC	CASSSGLGTYEQYF